The T cell receptor beta chain under discussion was sequenced for a study of T cell repertoires in cytomegalovirus infection. This clonotype was counted between two and nine times. Its matching antigen is unknown. Study-level results: HLA-C-restricted CMV clonotypes gave the most frequent clonotype in two of eight donors. Public TCR beta family frequency separated CMV-and-HLA carriers, including in an independent cohort.

TCRdb recomputed calls from the reads with MiXCR, one row per CDR3 protein. Here the sample spans approximately 89,000 distinct CDR3 sequences, around 28% being singletons. CDR1 and CDR2 from the germline V gene are SGDLS and YYNGEE. The CDR3 is 16 residues long. The V gene end was trimmed by 3 bases and the J gene end by 1 base; junction bases not matched to a gene: 3. This sequence originates from a human donor in good health (CMV status not recorded). Some clones in this sample may be carry-over from other donors' samples. The chain recombines TRBV9 with TRBJ2-1; 11 bases are shared with TRBD2. The specimen comprised CD8+ T cells from cultured PBMCs, sampled from culture after CMV antigen stimulation. The DNA of the CDR3 is TGTGCCAGCAGCGGAAGACTAGCGGGGTCCTACAATGAGCAGTTCTTC. Its protein is CASSGRLAGSYNEQFF. The variable domain in full, completed from reference TRBV9 and TRBJ2-1, reads DSGVTQTPKHLITATGQRVTLRCSPRSGDLSVYWYQQSLDQGLQFLIQYYNGEERAKGNILERFSAQQFPDLHSELNLSSLELGDSALYFCASSGRLAGSYNEQFFGPGTRLTVL.